These T cell receptor beta chains were read from a single sample in a study of regulatory T cells in long-lasting Graves disease. Each CDR3 protein gets one entry after TCRdb re-called the multiplex PCR reads with MiXCR. The sample includes 580,000 or so distinct CDR3 sequences, about 16% of them seen just once. These data were also filed under a second study, of T cells in Graves' hyperthyroidism and ophthalmopathy.

The material was peripheral blood mononuclear cells (PBMCs), obtained at new diagnosis, from a patient treated with antithyroid drugs. The receptors were sampled from a man aged 18 to 29 with Graves disease. Each CDR3 is given with its conserved first and last residue. The D gene is left open where the match is weak. Rows may omit the clone size; those that give it use once, few, many or a size class.

cdr3_nt: TGCGGCGTTGTTATAGCGGGAGGGCCACCCTACGAGCAGTACTTC
cdr3_aa: CGVVIAGGPPYEQYF
j_call: TRBJ2-7
d_call: TRBD2
clone_size: NA
v_call: TRBV29-1

cdr3_nt: TGTGCCAGCAGCTTCCCCCGGGACCTTCTAGGAGGGGTATCCGAGCAGTACTTC
cdr3_aa: CASSFPRDLLGGVSEQYF
j_call: TRBJ2-7
d_call: NA
clone_size: few
v_call: TRBV7-9

cdr3_nt: TGTGCCAGCCCCTGGCCTAGCGGACCAAATGAGCAGTTCTTC
cdr3_aa: CASPWPSGPNEQFF
j_call: TRBJ2-1
d_call: TRBD2
clone_size: NA
v_call: TRBV19

cdr3_nt: TGCGCCAGCAGTGAGCCTAGGACAGGTTCCTACAATGAGCAGTTCTTC
cdr3_aa: CASSEPRTGSYNEQFF
j_call: TRBJ2-1
d_call: TRBD1
clone_size: NA
v_call: TRBV6-1

cdr3_nt: TGTGCCACCAGCAGAGGGGGTATTGGGGGCTACGAGCAGTACTTC
cdr3_aa: CATSRGGIGGYEQYF
j_call: TRBJ2-7
d_call: NA
clone_size: NA
v_call: TRBV15

cdr3_nt: TGTGCCAGCAAAAAACAGGGTATCGAGCAGTACTTC
cdr3_aa: CASKKQGIEQYF
j_call: TRBJ2-7
d_call: NA
clone_size: many
v_call: TRBV12-3/TRBV12-4

cdr3_nt: TGTGCCAGCAGTAACCGGGACAACAATCAGCCCCAGCATTTT
cdr3_aa: CASSNRDNNQPQHF
j_call: TRBJ1-5
d_call: NA
clone_size: NA
v_call: TRBV6-1

cdr3_nt: TGTGCCATCAGTTCGGAGAGCGGCTACACCTTC
cdr3_aa: CAISSESGYTF
j_call: TRBJ1-2
d_call: NA
clone_size: few
v_call: TRBV28

cdr3_nt: TGCGCCAGCAGTGTGGGGACTAGCGGACCCTACGAGCAGTACTTC
cdr3_aa: CASSVGTSGPYEQYF
j_call: TRBJ2-7
d_call: TRBD2
clone_size: NA
v_call: TRBV10-2

cdr3_nt: TGCAGTGCCCCGGGACTAGCGGCTGGGAATGAGCAGTTCTTC
cdr3_aa: CSAPGLAAGNEQFF
j_call: TRBJ2-1
d_call: TRBD2
clone_size: many
v_call: TRBV20-1

cdr3_nt: TGTGCCAGCAGTCCCATACAGGGGAATGAGCAGTTCTTC
cdr3_aa: CASSPIQGNEQFF
j_call: TRBJ2-1
d_call: TRBD1
clone_size: few
v_call: TRBV28

cdr3_nt: TGTGCCAGCAGCTTATACCCGGGAGGGGTAACAGATACGCAGTATTTT
cdr3_aa: CASSLYPGGVTDTQYF
j_call: TRBJ2-3
d_call: TRBD2
clone_size: many
v_call: TRBV7-3

cdr3_nt: TGTGCCAGCCCCGATCGCTCTCAAGAGACCCAGTACTTC
cdr3_aa: CASPDRSQETQYF
j_call: TRBJ2-5
d_call: NA
clone_size: many
v_call: TRBV2

cdr3_nt: TGTGCCAGCAGTTTATGGCCCACTTCTGGAAACACCATATATTTT
cdr3_aa: CASSLWPTSGNTIYF
j_call: TRBJ1-3
d_call: NA
clone_size: NA
v_call: TRBV28

cdr3_nt: TGTGCCAGCAGTTCCAGGAGGCAAGAGACCCAGTACTTC
cdr3_aa: CASSSRRQETQYF
j_call: TRBJ2-5
d_call: NA
clone_size: many
v_call: TRBV28

cdr3_nt: TGCGCCACCCGGGGGTCGAACACCGGGGAGCTGTTTTTT
cdr3_aa: CATRGSNTGELFF
j_call: TRBJ2-2
d_call: NA
clone_size: few
v_call: TRBV5-1

cdr3_nt: TGTGCCAGCAGTCCTGGGACAGGAAAAAACATTCAGTACTTC
cdr3_aa: CASSPGTGKNIQYF
j_call: TRBJ2-4
d_call: TRBD1
clone_size: NA
v_call: TRBV27

cdr3_nt: TGTGCCAGCAGTTTCCTTCGGGCGGGAGTGAACACCGGGGAGCTGTTTTTT
cdr3_aa: CASSFLRAGVNTGELFF
j_call: TRBJ2-2
d_call: TRBD2
clone_size: NA
v_call: TRBV6-9

cdr3_nt: TGTGCCAGCAGTCCCATAGATCAGCCCCAGCATTTT
cdr3_aa: CASSPIDQPQHF
j_call: TRBJ1-5
d_call: NA
clone_size: NA
v_call: TRBV27

cdr3_nt: TGTGCCAGCAGCTTAATGAAGGGTCAGCCCCAGCATTTT
cdr3_aa: CASSLMKGQPQHF
j_call: TRBJ1-5
d_call: NA
clone_size: NA
v_call: TRBV7-2

cdr3_nt: TGTGCCAGCAGCTTGGACGACAGGGGCTCCTACGAGCAGTACTTC
cdr3_aa: CASSLDDRGSYEQYF
j_call: TRBJ2-7
d_call: TRBD1
clone_size: many
v_call: TRBV5-5

cdr3_nt: TGTGCCAGCAGCCGAACAGGGATAAGCGGCAATGAGCAGTTCTTC
cdr3_aa: CASSRTGISGNEQFF
j_call: TRBJ2-1
d_call: NA
clone_size: many
v_call: TRBV12-3/TRBV12-4

cdr3_nt: TGTGCCAGCATTGAGTCAGCGCTGAGCTCCTACAATGAGCAGTTCTTC
cdr3_aa: CASIESALSSYNEQFF
j_call: TRBJ2-1
d_call: NA
clone_size: many
v_call: TRBV2

cdr3_nt: TGTGCCAGCAGTGAAGACGTGACAGGGGCCTACGAGCAGTACTTC
cdr3_aa: CASSEDVTGAYEQYF
j_call: TRBJ2-7
d_call: TRBD1
clone_size: NA
v_call: TRBV2

cdr3_nt: TGCGCCAGCAGCTTGATGACTAGCGGGAGGCTACTGATCTACGAGCAGTACTTC
cdr3_aa: CASSLMTSGRLLIYEQYF
j_call: TRBJ2-7
d_call: TRBD2
clone_size: NA
v_call: TRBV5-1

cdr3_nt: TGCGCCAGCAGCCAAGTGGTGGGGCTAGGTGGGGAGACCCAGTACTTC
cdr3_aa: CASSQVVGLGGETQYF
j_call: TRBJ2-5
d_call: NA
clone_size: few
v_call: TRBV4-1

cdr3_nt: TGTGCCAGCAGTCTCCTTACGACCGGGAAATCCTACAATGAGCAGTTCTTC
cdr3_aa: CASSLLTTGKSYNEQFF
j_call: TRBJ2-1
d_call: NA
clone_size: NA
v_call: TRBV27

cdr3_nt: TGTGCCAGCAGCCAAGCTGACGGCGGATCTCCCCTCCACTTT
cdr3_aa: CASSQADGGSPLHF
j_call: TRBJ1-6
d_call: NA
clone_size: many
v_call: TRBV3-1

cdr3_nt: TGCAGTGCCGCCGACGAATCCTTCCGGACAGACAATGAGCAGTTCTTC
cdr3_aa: CSAADESFRTDNEQFF
j_call: TRBJ2-1
d_call: NA
clone_size: NA
v_call: TRBV20-1

cdr3_nt: TGTGCCAGTAGTATCGCCCCGGGACACCGTGTTTTT
cdr3_aa: CASSIAPGHRVF
j_call: TRBJ1-4
d_call: NA
clone_size: NA
v_call: TRBV19

cdr3_nt: TGTGCCAGCAGTTTGGGGCCCGCCTACGAGCAGTACTTC
cdr3_aa: CASSLGPAYEQYF
j_call: TRBJ2-7
d_call: NA
clone_size: many
v_call: TRBV27

cdr3_nt: TGTGCCAGCAGCTTCCAACAGTTCTATGGCTACACCTTC
cdr3_aa: CASSFQQFYGYTF
j_call: TRBJ1-2
d_call: NA
clone_size: few
v_call: TRBV11-3

cdr3_nt: TGTGCCAGCAGCCCCAGGGACAGGGATGGATATGGCTACACCTTC
cdr3_aa: CASSPRDRDGYGYTF
j_call: TRBJ1-2
d_call: TRBD1
clone_size: many
v_call: TRBV3-1

cdr3_nt: TGCAGCGCCCGGAAGGGCCTAGCGGGGTACGAGCAGTACTTC
cdr3_aa: CSARKGLAGYEQYF
j_call: TRBJ2-7
d_call: TRBD2
clone_size: few
v_call: TRBV29-1

cdr3_nt: TGTGCCAGCAGCAGGACAGGGTTATCGCGTAGTGGCTCCTACGAGCAGTACTTC
cdr3_aa: CASSRTGLSRSGSYEQYF
j_call: TRBJ2-7
d_call: TRBD1
clone_size: NA
v_call: TRBV11-2

cdr3_nt: TGTGCCAGCAGCCCAGTGGGAACTAATGAAAAACTGTTTTTT
cdr3_aa: CASSPVGTNEKLFF
j_call: TRBJ1-4
d_call: NA
clone_size: few
v_call: TRBV5-6

cdr3_nt: TGCAGTGCTAGTGGACGACACGTTCTCGCCGAGCAGTACTTC
cdr3_aa: CSASGRHVLAEQYF
j_call: TRBJ2-7
d_call: NA
clone_size: many
v_call: TRBV20-1

cdr3_nt: TGTGCCAGCAGTACGGGGGGGGAGGGCCTCGAGGATACGCAGTATTTT
cdr3_aa: CASSTGGEGLEDTQYF
j_call: TRBJ2-3
d_call: TRBD2
clone_size: many
v_call: TRBV28

cdr3_nt: TGTGCCAGCAGTTCTAGCGGGAGGGTGGGAGAGCAGTACTTC
cdr3_aa: CASSSSGRVGEQYF
j_call: TRBJ2-7
d_call: TRBD2
clone_size: many
v_call: TRBV6-5

cdr3_nt: TGTGCCAGCAGCAAACAGGGGGTGGCAAACATTCAGTACTTC
cdr3_aa: CASSKQGVANIQYF
j_call: TRBJ2-4
d_call: TRBD1
clone_size: NA
v_call: TRBV5-4